This T cell receptor (beta chain) emerged from a study of shared clonotypes between healthy human individuals. Germline CDR1 and CDR2: MNHNS and SASEGT. The CDR3 is 14 amino acids. The J segment lost 7 bases and the V segment lost 6 bases, leaving 8 bases of the junction unmatched. Data came from immunoSEQ multiplex PCR; TCRdb stores just in-frame clones and leaves some out. The sample has under 1,100,000 clones; around 76% are singletons. The rearrangement links TRBV6-1 to TRBJ1-5, with TRBD1 matching 8 bases. This receptor was obtained from a young man in good health. The sequenced material came from memory CD4+ T cells sorted from blood. Subset: CD45RA-negative fraction. The CDR3 spells CASRADRGWQPQHF. The CDR3, as DNA: TGTGCCAGCAGGGCCGACAGGGGTTGGCAGCCCCAGCATTTT.